The clone carrying this T cell receptor (beta chain) was counted only a few times. Antigen specificity is unknown. TCRdb re-called the RT-PCR reads through MiXCR, storing one row per CDR3 protein. Altogether just over 300,000 distinct CDR3 sequences are present, roughly 22% being singletons, with the ten largest covering over 9%. This sample stems from a study of response to subunit inactivated influenza vaccine. General observations from the study: Few additional T cells are recruited per seasonal influenza vaccination, authors suggested.

In germline, CDR1 is SGHTA, CDR2 FQGNSA. The CDR3 is made up of 15 amino acids. Trimming removed 1 base from V and 8 bases from J; junction bases left unmatched: 4. This TCR was sampled from a man between 50 and 70 years old who received an inactivated influenza vaccine. This chain joins TRBV7-2 and TRBJ1-6, with 8 bases lining up with TRBD1. The sequenced sample was PBMCs from blood, obtained about 19 months after vaccination. CDR3 amino acids: CASSLVDRGDSPLHF. The CDR3 nucleotides are TGTGCCAGCAGCTTAGTTGACAGGGGAGATTCACCCCTCCACTTT.